These T cell receptor beta chains were read from a single sample in a study of shared clonotypes between healthy human individuals. Clones were read by immunoSEQ multiplex PCR, and TCRdb kept only the in-frame ones, dropping some. Counted here are about 600,000 clones, around 97% occurring once; the ten biggest clones make up about 0.057%. Sequencing was carried out using naive CD4+ T cells sorted from blood. The receptors shown here come from a young woman in good health. Each CDR3 is given with its conserved first and last residue. A D gene is named only where the DNA matches it firmly.

cdr3_length	v_call	j_call	d_call	cdr3_nt	cdr3_aa
12	TRBV2	TRBJ1-1	TRBD1	TGTGCCACCAGGACAGGGAACACTGAAGCTTTCTTT	CATRTGNTEAFF
15	TRBV7-9	TRBJ2-3	TRBD2	TGTGCCAGCAGCTTCGGGACTAGCGGCACAGATACGCAGTATTTT	CASSFGTSGTDTQYF
11	TRBV7-9	TRBJ2-1	.	TGTGCCAGCAGCGAAAGGAATGAGCAGTTCTTC	CASSERNEQFF
13	TRBV28	TRBJ1-2	TRBD1	TGTGCCAGCAGTTCCGGACAGGGGAGCGGCTACACCTTC	CASSSGQGSGYTF
15	TRBV7-2	TRBJ1-6	TRBD1	TGTGCCAGCAGCTCCCCAGGACAGGGCCATTCACCCCTCCACTTT	CASSSPGQGHSPLHF
12	TRBV25-1	TRBJ2-7	TRBD1	TGTGCCAGCAAGGGGACAGCCTACGAGCAGTACTTC	CASKGTAYEQYF
14	TRBV6-5	TRBJ2-2	.	TGTGCCAGCAGTTACTCGGGGAACACCGGGGAGCTGTTTTTT	CASSYSGNTGELFF
14	TRBV7-9	TRBJ1-1	TRBD1	TGTGCCAGCAGGCCCGGGACAGGGGTGTCTGAAGCTTTCTTT	CASRPGTGVSEAFF
13	TRBV10-3	TRBJ2-7	.	TGTGCCATCAGTGTCGGAAGCTCCTACGAGCAGTACTTC	CAISVGSSYEQYF
13	TRBV5-1	TRBJ1-6	.	TGCGCCAGCAGCTTGGGGGGGAATTCACCCCTCCACTTT	CASSLGGNSPLHF
17	TRBV28	TRBJ2-3	TRBD1	TGTGCCAGCAGTTTGTTGTCCGGACAGGGAATAGCAGATACGCAGTATTTT	CASSLLSGQGIADTQYF
14	TRBV10-2	TRBJ1-5	.	TGCGCCAGCAGCCTCAGGGGCGGCAATCAGCCCCAGCATTTT	CASSLRGGNQPQHF
15	TRBV5-1	TRBJ2-3	TRBD2	TGCGCCAGCAGCTTCGACGGGAGGGAAACAGATACGCAGTATTTT	CASSFDGRETDTQYF
16	TRBV14	TRBJ2-2	.	TGTGCCAGCAGCCAAGACAGGAAAGCGAACACCGGGGAGCTGTTTTTT	CASSQDRKANTGELFF
14	TRBV30	TRBJ2-1	.	TGTGCCTGGAGTGCAGCGATTGGAAGCAATGAGCAGTTCTTC	CAWSAAIGSNEQFF
16	TRBV18	TRBJ2-5	.	TGTGCCAGCTCACTTCAGAGGTCTCCCCAAACTAAGACCCAGTACTTC	CASSLQRSPQTKTQYF